This entry features one T cell receptor beta chain sequence. What it binds is not known. In the same sample, other DNA sequences code for this CDR3. These data come from a study of cytomegalovirus exposure and HLA in healthy donors. The study's findings and limits: HLA-A and HLA-B allele assignments for most subjects were reportedly predicted accurately using TCR beta sequences. It emerged from a later analysis that several of the most significant clusters appeared to be linked to common viral pathogens.

13 Jbeta primers and 60 Vbeta primers were used for the PCR. Only in-frame clones appear in the TCRdb table, and some are missing; sequencing was by immunoSEQ multiplex PCR. The sample includes tens of thousands of clones, about 78% of them seen just once. In nominal health when sampled, donors likely had unrecorded immune exposures nonetheless. The sequenced material came from PBMCs. The clonotype originates from a woman between 40 and 55 years old in good health and CMV-seronegative.

Written as DNA, the CDR3 is TGTGCCAGCAGTTTAGCGGGACAGCTAGACGAGCAGTACTTC. Translating gives CASSLAGQLDEQYF. The chain uses TRBV28 and TRBJ2-7; the D gene is possibly TRBD1 (7 bases). The CDR3 runs to 14 residues. Between the trimmed V and J ends, which lost 2 bases and 5 bases, there was a span of 13 bases. CDR1 is MDHEN, CDR2 SYDVKM, per germline.